The 27 T cell receptor beta chains listed next were all sequenced from one sample in a study of blood T cell repertoires in COVID-19. Assay used: immunoSEQ multiplex PCR; TCRdb lists only in-frame clones, some missing. The sample carries 130,000 or so clones, approximately 86% recorded once. The material sequenced was peripheral blood. The receptors were sampled from a woman aged 45-65 years who had recovered from COVID-19.

Within the sample, this clone is medium-sized (0.01 to 0.1%). This chain joins TRBV6-5 and TRBJ1-1; unclear D gene. Germline V gives CDR1 MNHEY, CDR2 SVGAGI. The germline V and J ends were trimmed by 2 bases and 0 bases, with 7 bases remaining between them. This CDR3 region has 14 residues. The CDR3 here is CASSYTHMNTEAFF. CDR3 DNA sequence: TGTGCCAGCAGTTACACACACATGAACACTGAAGCTTTCTTT.

The J gene is TRBJ2-5, the V gene TRBV6-5; D is uncertain. The V end lost 0 bases, the J end lost 1 base, and 9 bases lay between the germline ends. CDR3 length: 15 residues. Germline lookup yields CDR1 MNHEY and CDR2 SVGAGI. The CDR3 DNA sequence: TGTGCCAGCAGTTACTCGATCGCCAGCCAAGAGACCCAGTACTTC. Amino acids: CASSYSIASQETQYF.

The gene calls are TRBV18 and TRBJ1-5, with D maybe TRBD1 (5 bases). The CDR3 sequence is 14 residues long. Deletions cut 3 bases from V and 1 base from J, with 7 bases between. Germline V gene sequence: CDR1 KGHSH, CDR2 LQKENI. CDR3: CASSPQGSNQPQHF. CDR3 nucleotide sequence: TGTGCCAGCTCACCGCAGGGAAGCAATCAGCCCCAGCATTTT.

The chain uses TRBV12-3 or TRBV12-4 and TRBJ2-1; 8 bases map to TRBD2. CDR3 length equals 12 residues. V dropped 5 bases and J dropped 12; count of bases not matched to a gene: 6. CDR3 nucleotides: TGTGCCAGCAGTGTCCTCGGGACTAGGCAGTTCTTC. It encodes CASSVLGTRQFF.

The V call is TRBV24-1, the J call TRBJ1-6; D ambiguous. V lost 7 bases and J lost 7, with 13 bases in between. The CDR3 covers 14 residues. Germline values: CDR1 KGHDR, CDR2 SFDVKD. The CDR3 reads CATSEGSGNSPLHF. The CDR3 DNA reads TGTGCCACCAGCGAAGGGAGTGGGAATTCACCCCTCCACTTT.

The rearrangement joins TRBV4-1 to TRBJ1-2; TRBD1 might be the D (5 bases). With 6 bases removed from V and 2 bases from J, the gap between germline ends came to 13 bases. The CDR3 has 14 residues. Germline V gene lookup returns CDR1 MGHRA and CDR2 YSYEKL. Here the CDR3 reads CASRSQGTNYGYTF. The CDR3 nucleotides read TGCGCCAGCAGGTCCCAGGGTACAAACTATGGCTACACCTTC.

This clone appeared once. The chain employs TRBV6-2 or TRBV6-3 and TRBJ2-5; no firm D call. CDR1 and CDR2 from the germline V gene are MNHEY and SVGEGT. This CDR3 comprises 14 residues. Trimming removed 4 bases from V and 5 bases from J, with 14 bases in between. CDR3 loop: CASSSGNLRETQYF. CDR3 DNA sequence: TGTGCCAGCAGTTCTGGTAACTTACGGGAGACCCAGTACTTC.

This sequence joins TRBV4-1 and TRBJ1-1; D call uncertain. Per germline, CDR1 MGHRA and CDR2 YSYEKL. CDR3 length: 15 residues. The V end was cut by 4 bases, the J end by 6 bases, with 18 bases between. The CDR3 region is CASSLMGGNSAEAFF. The CDR3 DNA sequence: TGCGCCAGCAGCCTGATGGGAGGGAACAGCGCTGAAGCTTTCTTT.

This clone was recorded only once. The chain employs TRBV4-2 and TRBJ1-4; a possible D gene is TRBD1 (5 bases). Trimming left V 4 bases short and J 0 bases short, with 12 bases between. The CDR3 spans 16 residues. Germline CDR1 LGHNA, CDR2 YNFKEQ. DNA for the CDR3: TGTGCCAGCAGCCTAAGCGGGGGAACAACTAATGAAAAACTGTTTTTT. Protein product: CASSLSGGTTNEKLFF.

V is TRBV10-1 and J is TRBJ2-5; 8 bases map to TRBD1. Trimming removed 4 bases from V and 0 bases from J; junction bases left unmatched: 7. CDR1 is WNHNN and CDR2 is SYGVQD in the germline V gene (reference sequence). The CDR3 is 16 amino acids. The CDR3 sequence is CASSAGQGGNQETQYF. The CDR3 bases are TGCGCCAGCAGTGCAGGACAGGGAGGAAACCAAGAGACCCAGTACTTC.

This chain uses TRBV3-1 (or the pseudogene TRBV3-2) with TRBJ2-3; TRBD2 aligns across 7 bases. The V gene end was trimmed by 2 bases and the J gene end by 4 bases; junction bases not matched to a gene: 6. Looked up from germline, CDR1 is LGHDT and CDR2 is YNNKEL (reference sequence). This CDR3 has 15 residues. The CDR3 sequence: CASSQLGGPSDTQYF. Here the CDR3 DNA reads TGTGCCAGCAGCCAACTGGGAGGGCCATCAGATACGCAGTATTTT.

The chain has TRBV27 and TRBJ1-6; a possible D gene is TRBD1 (5 bases). The CDR3 runs 15 residues. Germline assignment: CDR1 MNHEY and CDR2 SMNVEV (reference sequence). V lost 2 bases and J 6 bases, leaving 11 bases between the germline ends. The CDR3 DNA reads as TGTGCCAGCAGTTTAAAGGCAGGGTCTAATTCACCCCTCCACTTT. Encoded protein: CASSLKAGSNSPLHF.

The CDR3 DNA reads TGTGCCAGTACCAAAAGGAGCGACAGGGACAAAAGCACAGATACGCAGTATTTT. Translation: CASTKRSDRDKSTDTQYF. The chain recombines TRBV19 with TRBJ2-3; 7 bases agree with TRBD1. J gave up 0 bases and V 7 bases, and 16 bases lay outside the gene matches. Looked up from germline, CDR1 is LNHDA and CDR2 is SQIVND (reference sequence). This CDR3 comprises 18 residues.

This chain connects TRBV30 to TRBJ1-2, with 8 bases lining up with TRBD1. The CDR3 sequence is 15 residues long. V gave up 0 bases and J gave up 7 bases; unmatched junction bases: 10. The germline CDR1 and CDR2 sequences are GTSNPN and SVGIG (reference sequence). CDR3 loop: CAWSVTPGGASGYTF. The DNA of the CDR3 is TGTGCCTGGAGTGTAACCCCAGGGGGCGCGTCTGGCTACACCTTC. Full variable domain (missing parts from reference TRBV30 and TRBJ1-2): SQTIHQWPATLVQPVGSPLSLECTVEGTSNPNLYWYRQAAGRGLQLLFYSVGIGQISSEVPQNLSASRPQDRQFILSSKKLLLSDSGFYLCAWSVTPGGASGYTFGSGTRLTVV.

The chain joins TRBV6-5 to TRBJ1-2; 7 nucleotides agree with TRBD1. Germline CDR1 and CDR2: MNHEY and SVGAGI. The V gene end was trimmed by 5 bases and the J gene end by 7 bases; junction bases not matched to a gene: 1. CDR3 length: 11 amino acids. This CDR3 reads CASSTGVGYTF. CDR3 nucleotide sequence: TGTGCCAGCAGTACAGGGGTTGGCTACACCTTC.

This chain joins TRBV4-1 and TRBJ1-1; D is undetermined. V was clipped by 4 bases and J by 4 bases, with 16 bases between them. Per the germline V gene, CDR1 is MGHRA and CDR2 is YSYEKL. CDR3 length: 15 residues. CDR3 protein: CASSRLVDWSTEAFF. CDR3 coding DNA: TGCGCCAGCAGCCGCCTGGTGGACTGGAGCACTGAAGCTTTCTTT.

Only a few counts were recorded for this clone. V gene TRBV7-2 combines with J gene TRBJ2-5; D call uncertain. CDR1 SGHTA and CDR2 FQGNSA come from the germline V gene. Trimming cost V 5 bases and J 0 bases, with 13 bases left between them. The CDR3 covers 15 residues. The CDR3 DNA is TGTGCCAGCAGCCCCCATTGGAGCTACCAAGAGACCCAGTACTTC. Residues: CASSPHWSYQETQYF.

This clone was picked up one time. V usage is TRBV7-2 and J usage is TRBJ1-5; 8 bases map to TRBD1. The length of the CDR3 is 14 residues. After removal of 4 bases from V and 16 bases from J, the junction contained 15 bases not matched to a gene. Germline CDR1 reads SGHTA; CDR2 reads FQGNSA. In DNA form, the CDR3 reads TGTGCCAGCAGCTCCGTAGGGGGACTCGGGACAGGACATTTT. Translation: CASSSVGGLGTGHF.

V usage is TRBV21-1 and J usage is TRBJ2-1; the D call TRBD2 from the table was never checked on the DNA. TRBV21-1 is a listed pseudogene. CDR3 size: 13 residues. The CDR3 region has the DNA TGTGCCAGCAGCAAAGTTCGGAGGGATGAGCAGTTCTTC. Protein sequence: CASSKVRRDEQFF.

V and J are TRBV19 and TRBJ1-6, with D possibly matching TRBD1 (5 bases). V lost 6 bases and J 5 bases, leaving 20 bases between the germline ends. Germline lookup yields CDR1 LNHDA and CDR2 SQIVND (reference sequence). The CDR3 runs 17 residues. This chain's CDR3 is CASRDTGGARHNSPLHF. The CDR3 nucleotides read TGTGCCAGTAGAGATACGGGCGGGGCCCGACATAATTCACCCCTCCACTTT.

This clone was recorded a few times. The chain employs TRBV4-1 and TRBJ2-2, with D possibly TRBD1 on 5 matching bases. Germline loops: CDR1 MGHRA, CDR2 YSYEKL. Trimming cost V 4 bases and J 1 base, with 16 bases left between them. The CDR3 is made up of 17 amino acids. CDR3 nucleotides: TGCGCCAGCAGCCTTGAAGTTACCAGGGTGAACACCGGGGAGCTGTTTTTT. As protein: CASSLEVTRVNTGELFF.

The chain couples TRBV5-1 to TRBJ1-1; D may be TRBD1 (5 bases). V was pared by 2 bases and J by 8 bases, with 13 bases between. This CDR3 comprises 13 residues. The V gene's germline CDR1 is SGHRS and CDR2 YFSETQ. In DNA, the CDR3 is TGCGCCAGCAGCTTTGACAGCCCTGTGGAAGCTTTCTTT. It yields the protein CASSFDSPVEAFF.

The CDR3 DNA reads TGTGCCAGCAGTAGGGCCCGGGGGCCTCGGCGGGAGGGCTCCTACGAGCAGTACTTC. It translates to CASSRARGPRREGSYEQYF. This rearrangement joins TRBV7-9 to TRBJ2-7; 9 nucleotides match TRBD2. The CDR3 consists of 19 residues. CDR1 and CDR2 from the germline V gene are SEHNR and FQNEAQ (reference sequence). With V trimmed by 6 bases and J by 0 bases, 18 bases remained unmatched.

The genes are TRBV7-2 and TRBJ2-1; 7 bases map to TRBD2. CDR3 length: 15 amino acids. Germline V gene lookup returns CDR1 SGHTA and CDR2 FQGNSA. Germline trimming cut 4 bases from V and 4 bases from J; bases unmatched to any gene: 7. The CDR3 bases are TGTGCCAGCAGCTCTCAGACCGGGGGGTACAATGAGCAGTTCTTC. This encodes CASSSQTGGYNEQFF.

The chain recombines TRBV3-1 (or the pseudogene TRBV3-2) with TRBJ1-1, with TRBD1 matching 7 bases. CDR1 is LGHDT and CDR2 is YNNKEL in the germline V gene (reference sequence). The CDR3 sequence is 14 residues long. V shed 4 bases and J 3 bases; nucleotides not matched to a gene: 5. DNA for the CDR3: TGTGCCAGCAGCCCCCAGGGGGACCACACTGAAGCTTTCTTT. This gives the protein CASSPQGDHTEAFF.

The chain combines TRBV29-1 with TRBJ1-2; 8 nucleotides agree with TRBD1. J lost 6 bases, V lost 6 bases, and 12 bases had no gene match. Germline V gene sequence: CDR1 SQVTM, CDR2 ANQGSEA. The CDR3 totals 14 residues. In DNA form, the CDR3 reads TGCAGCGTCGATCTGACAGGGGCGGGGAATGGCTACACCTTC. Amino acid sequence: CSVDLTGAGNGYTF.

The chain joins TRBV4-1 to TRBJ2-3, with 14 bases aligning to TRBD2. CDR3 length equals 18 residues. V lost 1 base to trimming and J lost 5 bases; unmatched junction nucleotides: 8. Per germline, CDR1 MGHRA and CDR2 YSYEKL. Here the CDR3 DNA reads TGCGCCAGCAGCCAAGGACTAGCGGGGGGGATCCGTATAGATACGCAGTATTTT. It specifies CASSQGLAGGIRIDTQYF.